This T cell receptor beta chain was retrieved from a study of shared clonotypes between healthy human individuals. Sequencing was performed with immunoSEQ multiplex PCR; in TCRdb, only in-frame clones are kept and a portion is missing. The data hold about a million clones, with about 75% observed a single time. General study points: Unshared clonotypes carried lower generation probabilities than those common to all four donors. The sharing of 4.5% to 5.5% of naive CD4 clonotypes was seen across several donors. Estimated clonotype richness was generally higher in naive than memory subsets. Genetic and exposure-history diversity was limited by the few donors.

Germline values: CDR1 SGHNT, CDR2 YYREEE (reference sequence). The V gene end was trimmed by 4 bases and the J gene end by 3 bases; junction bases not matched to a gene: 5. The CDR3 is 14 amino acids. For this clone: Its antigen is still unknown.

The J gene is TRBJ2-7, the V gene TRBV5-4, with 9 bases matching TRBD1. The receptor was derived from a man between 18 and 35 years old in good health. The sample was memory CD4+ T cells sorted from blood. Described subset: CD45RA-negative fraction. The CDR3: CASSLGGQGYEQYF. The CDR3 DNA sequence: TGTGCCAGCAGCCTGGGGGGACAGGGCTACGAGCAGTACTTC.